This entry is about one TCR beta chain. Its antigen is still unknown. This sample is part of a study of post-analysis software for immune sequencing data. V was shortened by 4 bases and J by 1 base, with 14 bases between the two germline ends. The germline V gene encodes CDR1 SQVTM and CDR2 ANQGSEA. This CDR3 comprises 15 residues. Libraries were made from TCR beta cDNA, and they carried unique molecular identifiers. One entry per CDR3 protein, called by TCRdb with MiXCR from the PCR reads. The sample has fewer than 600,000 distinct CDR3 sequences, approximately 46% seen once; the top ten hold 9% to 14%. Study-level points and caveats: Controls had lower frequencies than patients of about five TRBV segments, which included TRBV5-6, TRBV5-1 and TRBV20-1.

The V gene is TRBV29-1, the J gene TRBJ2-4; D is uncertain. Sequencing was carried out using blood. The TCR sequence derives from a girl between 10 and 17 years old with multiple sclerosis. CDR3 in amino acids: CSVVIYWTAKNIQYF. CDR3 sequence (DNA): TGCAGCGTTGTAATCTATTGGACGGCCAAAAACATTCAGTACTTC.